Following are 31 T cell receptor beta chains from one sample sequenced in a study of cytomegalovirus exposure and HLA in healthy donors. Both 60 Vbeta primers and 13 Jbeta primers went into the PCR. Libraries were prepared by immunoSEQ multiplex PCR; TCRdb keeps only in-frame clonotypes and omits some of them. The profile shows a few hundred thousand clones, more than 65% of them singletons. Sequences were obtained from PBMCs. The receptors stem from a woman aged 25 to 39 in good health and CMV-seronegative.

This clone has only a few counts. The chain uses TRBV5-1 and TRBJ2-1; TRBD2 is a possible D gene (5 bases). V lost 4 bases and J 4 bases, leaving 9 bases between the germline ends. In germline, CDR1 is SGHRS, CDR2 YFSETQ. This CDR3 has 13 amino acids. CDR3 amino acids: CASSLTSYNEQFF. The CDR3 nucleotides read TGCGCCAGCAGCCTTACTAGTTACAATGAGCAGTTCTTC.

V usage is TRBV5-8 and J usage is TRBJ1-1; D is unresolved. V dropped 9 bases and J dropped 5 bases, with 8 bases sitting between them. Germline CDR1 is SGHTS and CDR2 is YDEGEE. CDR3 size: 10 residues. CDR3 amino acids: CATLRTEAFF. The CDR3 DNA follows: TGTGCCACCCTTCGGACTGAAGCTTTCTTT. The entire variable domain, with the rest obtained from reference TRBV5-8 and TRBJ1-1, is as follows: EAGVTQSPTHLIKTRGQQATLRCSPISGHTSVYWYQQALGLGLQFLLWYDEGEERNRGNFPPRFSGRQFPNYSSELNVNALELEDSALYLCATLRTEAFFGQGTRLTVV.

The V and J genes are TRBV2 and TRBJ1-2; TRBD1 agrees at 8 bases. The V and J ends lost 5 bases and 6 bases, in that order; junction bases with no gene match: 8. This CDR3 spans 14 amino acids. Per the germline V gene, CDR1 is SNHLY and CDR2 is FYNNEI. The CDR3 coding sequence is TGTGCCAGCAGTACATCGACAGGGGTCCATGGCTACACCTTC. This codes for CASSTSTGVHGYTF.

The chain recombines TRBV4-2 with TRBJ1-5; a weak D match, TRBD1 (5 bases). The CDR3 contains 18 residues. Germline-derived CDR1 and CDR2 are LGHNA and YNFKEQ. The ends were cut back, 0 bases at V and 7 bases at J, with 22 bases in the middle. The CDR3 reads CASSQDSLEGWTAQPQHF. The CDR3 region has the DNA TGTGCCAGCAGCCAAGATTCTCTGGAGGGGTGGACTGCGCAGCCCCAGCATTTT.

The V gene is TRBV7-9, the J gene TRBJ1-5, with D possibly TRBD1 on 6 matching bases. Trimming pared 3 bases from V and 3 bases from J, leaving 12 bases between. Germline loops: CDR1 SEHNR, CDR2 FQNEAQ (reference sequence). The CDR3 has 15 residues. The CDR3 sequence is CASSLSGANNQPQHF. The CDR3 DNA sequence: TGTGCCAGCAGCTTGTCAGGGGCGAACAATCAGCCCCAGCATTTT.

As concerns this clone: The identical CDR3 is also encoded by other nucleotide sequences in the sample. The V gene is TRBV4-1, the J gene TRBJ2-7, with D uncertain. The CDR3 length is 14 residues. With 0 bases removed from V and 5 bases from J, the gap between germline ends came to 11 bases. Germline lookup yields CDR1 MGHRA and CDR2 YSYEKL. CDR3 nucleotide sequence: TGCGCCAGCAGCCAAGAGCTCACGAGTCACGAGCAGTACTTC. Translation gives CASSQELTSHEQYF.

The gene calls are TRBV30 and TRBJ1-2; a possible D gene is TRBD1 (5 bases). The CDR3 is 14 residues long. Between the trimmed V and J ends, which lost 4 bases and 1 base, there was a span of 13 bases. Germline V CDR1 and CDR2: GTSNPN, SVGIG (reference sequence). The CDR3 spells CAWKGQGRNYGYTF. The CDR3 nucleotides are TGTGCCTGGAAAGGGCAGGGTCGTAACTATGGCTACACCTTC.

This clone was found once. Different DNA sequences within this sample yield the same CDR3. The chain joins TRBV7-9 to TRBJ2-5, with a tentative D call TRBD1 (6 bases). Germline-derived CDR1 and CDR2 are SEHNR and FQNEAQ (reference sequence). The V end lost 4 bases, the J end lost 2 bases, and 17 bases lay between the germline ends. The CDR3 consists of 16 residues. The CDR3 nucleotides read TGTGCCAGCAGCTCCTCTCAGGGCAGGGGACAAGAGACCCAGTACTTC. It encodes CASSSSQGRGQETQYF. Supplemented by reference TRBV7-9 and TRBJ2-5, the full variable domain reads DTGVSQNPRHKITKRGQNVTFRCDPISEHNRLYWYRQTLGQGPEFLTYFQNEAQLEKSRLLSDRFSAERPKGSFSTLEIQRTEQGDSAMYLCASSSSQGRGQETQYFGPGTRLLVL.

This clone was observed a single time. The chain couples TRBV4-1 to TRBJ2-3; the D gene is possibly TRBD1 (6 bases). Trimming left V 3 bases short and J 3 bases short, with 10 bases between. There are 14 residues in the CDR3. Germline values: CDR1 MGHRA, CDR2 YSYEKL. DNA for the CDR3: TGCGCCAGCAGCCACTATACAGGGACAGATACGCAGTATTTT. Protein product: CASSHYTGTDTQYF.

This clone was seen just once. The genes are TRBV9 and TRBJ2-1, with 9 bases matching TRBD2. Germline CDR1 SGDLS, CDR2 YYNGEE. The CDR3 extends over 20 amino acids. The V and J ends lost 2 bases and 0 bases, in that order; junction bases with no gene match: 15. The CDR3 DNA sequence: TGTGCCAGCAGCGTCGCCTTGGCTAGCGGGGCATCGAGCTCCTACAATGAGCAGTTCTTC. This gives the protein CASSVALASGASSSYNEQFF. The full variable domain, with the rest looked up from reference TRBV9 and TRBJ2-1, is DSGVTQTPKHLITATGQRVTLRCSPRSGDLSVYWYQQSLDQGLQFLIQYYNGEERAKGNILERFSAQQFPDLHSELNLSSLELGDSALYFCASSVALASGASSSYNEQFFGPGTRLTVL.

The chain links TRBV30 to TRBJ2-5, with 8 bases that match TRBD1. Germline values: CDR1 GTSNPN, CDR2 SVGIG (reference sequence). After removal of 2 bases from V and 4 bases from J, the junction contained 12 bases not matched to a gene. This CDR3 has 16 amino acids. The CDR3 region has the DNA TGTGCCTGGAGTCACCCACTAACAGGGGGAGGAGAGACCCAGTACTTC. Protein product: CAWSHPLTGGGETQYF.

A few counts support this clone. This chain uses TRBV27 with TRBJ2-5; 8 positions match TRBD1. The CDR3 totals 14 residues. Trimming removed 5 bases from V and 3 bases from J; junction bases left unmatched: 5. Germline V gene sequence: CDR1 MNHEY, CDR2 SMNVEV (reference sequence). The CDR3 protein is CASSETGVKETQYF. The CDR3 DNA sequence: TGTGCCAGCAGTGAGACAGGGGTGAAAGAGACCCAGTACTTC.

The J gene is TRBJ2-1, the V gene TRBV6-5; 12 bases agree with TRBD2. J was trimmed by 12 bases and V by 6 bases; bases with no gene match: 9. Looked up from germline, CDR1 is MNHEY and CDR2 is SVGAGI. The CDR3 is made up of 14 amino acids. The CDR3 is CASRRLAGEGGQFF. The DNA for the CDR3 is TGTGCCAGCAGGAGACTAGCGGGAGAGGGGGGGCAGTTCTTC.

The chain has TRBV18 and TRBJ2-3; 13 bases match TRBD2. The germline V gene encodes CDR1 KGHSH and CDR2 LQKENI. J gave up 2 bases and V 4 bases, and 6 bases lay outside the gene matches. There are 17 residues in the CDR3. The CDR3 sequence: CASSQAGTSGNTDTQYF. CDR3 bases: TGTGCCAGCTCACAGGCCGGGACTAGCGGGAACACAGATACGCAGTATTTT.

As concerns this clone: Other DNA sequences in this sample translate to the same CDR3. The gene calls are TRBV5-6 and TRBJ2-7; 11 bases align to TRBD1. The CDR3 covers 14 residues. The J segment lost 3 bases and the V segment lost 4 bases, leaving 3 bases of the junction unmatched. CDR1 and CDR2 (germline): SGHDT, YYEEEE. CDR3 DNA: TGTGCCAGCAGCCCCGGGACAGGGGGCTACGAGCAGTACTTC. It specifies CASSPGTGGYEQYF. Full variable domain (missing parts from reference TRBV5-6 and TRBJ2-7): DAGVTQSPTHLIKTRGQQVTLRCSPKSGHDTVSWYQQALGQGPQFIFQYYEEEERQRGNFPDRFSGHQFPNYSSELNVNALLLGDSALYLCASSPGTGGYEQYFGPGTRLTVT.

The CDR3 loop reads CASTLDRDYEQYF. DNA for the CDR3: TGTGCCAGCACCCTAGACAGGGACTACGAGCAGTACTTC. This chain joins TRBV5-6 and TRBJ2-7; 7 nucleotides align to TRBD1. V lost 6 bases, J lost 3 bases, and 6 bases stayed unmatched. CDR1 and CDR2 from the germline V gene are SGHDT and YYEEEE. This CDR3 has 13 amino acids.

Turning to this clone: Compared with germline, one end of the junction differs, possibly owing to a read error. The genes are TRBV15 and TRBJ2-7, with 7 bases identical to TRBD1. The germline CDR1 and CDR2 sequences are LNHNV and YYDKDF (reference sequence). This CDR3 is 18 amino acids long. The CDR3 here is CASSRDRRQGAPCDEQYF. CDR3 coding DNA: TGTGCCAGCAGCAGAGATCGGCGACAGGGTGCCCCTTGCGACGAGCAGTACTTC. The variable domain in full, completed from reference TRBV15 and TRBJ2-7, reads DAMVIQNPRYQVTQFGKPVTLSCSQTLNHNVMYWYQQKSSQAPKLLFHYYDKDFNNEADTPDNFQSRRPNTSFCFLDIRSPGLGDTAMYLCASSRDRRQGAPCDEQYFGPGTRLTVT.

In the case of this clone: The sample contains more than one DNA sequence encoding this CDR3. The V and J genes are TRBV29-1 and TRBJ1-3; 10 bases map to TRBD1. V was pared by 6 bases and J by 1 base, with 3 bases of the junction left unmatched. Germline V lookup: CDR1 SQVTM, CDR2 ANQGSEA. This CDR3 spans 14 amino acids. For the CDR3, the DNA is TGCAGCGTCGGACAGGGGGGATCTGGAAACACCATATATTTT. This translates into CSVGQGGSGNTIYF.

This chain connects TRBV11-2 to TRBJ2-7, with a possible D match to TRBD2 (6 bases). The CDR3 is 14 residues long. Germline V gives CDR1 SGHAT, CDR2 FQNNGV. Trimming took off 3 bases at V and 6 bases at J, with 15 bases between the two ends. As DNA, the CDR3 is TGTGCCAGCAGCTTCACCGGAGGAGGGAGCGAGCAGTACTTC. Protein: CASSFTGGGSEQYF.

This clone has only a few counts. This chain links TRBV11-2 with TRBJ2-7, with TRBD1 matching over 11 bases. This CDR3 has 15 amino acids. Germline-derived CDR1 and CDR2 are SGHAT and FQNNGV. With 5 bases clipped from V and 6 bases from J, the junction kept 9 bases outside the gene matches. CDR3 loop: CASSTRTGGGGEQYF. CDR3 coding DNA: TGTGCCAGCAGCACCCGGACAGGGGGCGGGGGCGAGCAGTACTTC.

V is TRBV9 and J is TRBJ2-2; TRBD2 matches 11 bases. CDR1 and CDR2 (germline): SGDLS, YYNGEE. Trimming cost V 1 base and J 2 bases; bases outside gene matches: 4. The CDR3 has 17 amino acids. CDR3 sequence: CASSVKTSGVNTGELFF. CDR3 sequence (DNA): TGTGCCAGCAGCGTAAAGACTAGCGGGGTTAACACCGGGGAGCTGTTTTTT.

This chain connects TRBV13 to TRBJ2-1, with TRBD2 matching 8 bases. Germline CDR1 is PRHDT and CDR2 is FYEKMQ (reference sequence). V lost 0 bases to trimming and J lost 10 bases; unmatched junction nucleotides: 8. The length of the CDR3 is 15 residues. The DNA of the CDR3 is TGTGCCAGCAGCTTAGGTTTGCGGGGGGCTTGGGAGCAGTTCTTC. This translates into CASSLGLRGAWEQFF.

CDR3 sequence (DNA): TGTGCCAGCAGTGATTTCGGGGACTTTGGCACTGAAGCTTTCTTT. The encoded protein is CASSDFGDFGTEAFF. The rearrangement uses TRBV25-1 and TRBJ1-1, with a tentative D call TRBD1 (5 bases). V was trimmed by 3 bases and J by 4 bases, leaving 15 bases between them. Germline V gives CDR1 MGHDK, CDR2 SYGVNS. This CDR3 contains 15 residues. Variable domain in full (rest from reference TRBV25-1 and TRBJ1-1): EADIYQTPRYLVIGTGKKITLECSQTMGHDKMYWYQQDPGMELHLIHYSYGVNSTEKGDLSSESTVSRIRTEHFPLTLESARPSHTSQYLCASSDFGDFGTEAFFGQGTRLTVV.

The chain carries TRBV7-8 and TRBJ2-6, with 7 bases matching TRBD1. This CDR3 is 17 amino acids long. Looked up from germline, CDR1 is SGHVS and CDR2 is FQNEAQ. V trimming: 4 bases; J trimming: 4 bases; junction bases outside the gene matches: 10. This CDR3 reads CASSYRDRLSGANVLTF. Written as DNA, the CDR3 is TGTGCCAGCAGCTACCGGGACAGATTATCCGGGGCCAACGTCCTGACTTTC.

Turning to this clone: The same CDR3 is also encoded by other DNA sequences in this sample. The chain has TRBV6-1 and TRBJ2-7; D is unclear. The germline gives CDR1 MNHNS, CDR2 SASEGT. V was shortened by 1 base and J by 2 bases, with 6 bases between the two germline ends. This CDR3 is built from 13 residues. Here the CDR3 DNA reads TGTGCCAGCAGTGAAGGGCTGGCCTACGAGCAGTACTTC. Translation: CASSEGLAYEQYF.

V usage is TRBV5-5 and J usage is TRBJ1-4, with 9 bases identical to TRBD1. This CDR3 contains 15 residues. The trim removed 4 bases at V and 8 bases at J, leaving 9 bases unmatched. Germline CDR1 SGHKS, CDR2 YYEKEE (reference sequence). CDR3 loop: CASSPWTGEGEKLFF. Written as DNA, the CDR3 is TGTGCCAGCAGCCCGTGGACAGGGGAGGGGGAAAAACTGTTTTTT.

The chain carries TRBV6-1 and TRBJ2-3; 12 bases match TRBD2. CDR1 and CDR2 from the germline V gene are MNHNS and SASEGT. The CDR3 covers 14 residues. The V segment lost 7 bases and the J segment 6 bases; nucleotides outside the gene matches: 5. CDR3 sequence reads: CASTATSGSDTQYF. Here the CDR3 DNA reads TGTGCCAGCACCGCGACTAGCGGGAGCGATACGCAGTATTTT.

This rearrangement joins TRBV6-5 to TRBJ2-3; 7 nucleotides line up with TRBD2. The J segment lost 1 base and the V segment lost 8 bases, leaving 6 bases of the junction unmatched. Per germline, CDR1 MNHEY and CDR2 SVGAGI. The CDR3 has 14 amino acids. CDR3 coding DNA: TGTGCCAGCCTTAAGCGGGGAGGCACAGATACGCAGTATTTT. Amino acids: CASLKRGGTDTQYF.

The genes are TRBV6-6 and TRBJ2-7; the D gene is possibly TRBD2 (5 bases). V dropped 6 bases and J dropped 6 bases, with 12 bases sitting between them. Germline CDR1 and CDR2: MNHNY and SVGAGI (reference sequence). This CDR3 contains 12 residues. CDR3: CASRIGSSEQYF. CDR3 DNA sequence: TGTGCCAGCAGGATTGGGAGCTCCGAGCAGTACTTC.

The V gene is TRBV5-4, the J gene TRBJ1-2, with 7 bases identical to TRBD1. The CDR3 spans 14 residues. Trimming cost V 4 bases and J 5 bases; bases outside gene matches: 8. From germline, CDR1 is SGHNT and CDR2 YYREEE (reference sequence). The CDR3, as DNA: TGTGCCAGCAGCCCGGGGCAGGGGGGTTATGGCTACACCTTC. This gives the protein CASSPGQGGYGYTF.

The chain is built from TRBV30 and TRBJ2-7; 12 bases agree with TRBD2. Germline V gene lookup returns CDR1 GTSNPN and CDR2 SVGIG (reference sequence). V was pared by 5 bases and J by 3 bases, with 2 bases of the junction left unmatched. The CDR3 length is 13 residues. The CDR3 nucleotides read TGTGCCTGGGGGACTAGCGGGTTCTACGAGCAGTACTTC. Its translation is CAWGTSGFYEQYF.